The sequence of this TCR beta chain was determined in a study of CD8+ T cells in alopecia areata. Treatment meaning: oral pan-JAK inhibitor, 5-10 mg twice daily. Trimming pared 1 base from V and 5 bases from J, leaving 9 bases between. The CDR3 is 13 amino acids. Germline CDR1 SGHRS, CDR2 YFSETQ. cDNA serving as the sequencing template came from extracted, reverse transcribed RNA. Assay used: immunoSEQ multiplex PCR; TCRdb lists only in-frame clones, some missing. The table has about 210,000 clones, approximately 40% seen once. The receptor comes from a human donor with alopecia areata. The sequencing used CD4+ T cells sorted from blood, collected around week 36, from a patient treated with tofacitinib. V gene TRBV5-1 combines with J gene TRBJ2-5; no clear D gene. CDR3 sequence: CASSLRSKETQYF. CDR3 coding DNA: TGCGCCAGCAGCTTGAGATCCAAGGAGACCCAGTACTTC.